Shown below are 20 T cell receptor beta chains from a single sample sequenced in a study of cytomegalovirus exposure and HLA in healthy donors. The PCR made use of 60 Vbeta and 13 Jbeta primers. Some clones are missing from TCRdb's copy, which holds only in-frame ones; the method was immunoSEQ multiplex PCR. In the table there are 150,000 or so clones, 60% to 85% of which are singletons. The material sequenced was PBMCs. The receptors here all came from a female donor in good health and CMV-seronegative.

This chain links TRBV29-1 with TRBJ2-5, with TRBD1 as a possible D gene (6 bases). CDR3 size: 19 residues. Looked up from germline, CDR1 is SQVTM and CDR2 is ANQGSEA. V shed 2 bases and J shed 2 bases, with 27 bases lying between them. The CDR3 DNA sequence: TGCAGCGTTGAAAAGGACAGTCGGAGTTTGGCAAAACGGCAAGAGACCCAGTACTTC. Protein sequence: CSVEKDSRSLAKRQETQYF.

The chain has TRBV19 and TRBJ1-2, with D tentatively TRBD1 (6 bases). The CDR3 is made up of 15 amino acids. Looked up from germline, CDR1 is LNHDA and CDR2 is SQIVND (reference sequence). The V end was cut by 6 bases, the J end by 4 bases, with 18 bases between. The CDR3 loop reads CASSATGWGIYGYTF. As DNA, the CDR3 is TGTGCCAGTAGCGCTACAGGGTGGGGGATCTATGGCTACACCTTC. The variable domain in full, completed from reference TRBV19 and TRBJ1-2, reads DGGITQSPKYLFRKEGQNVTLSCEQNLNHDAMYWYRQDPGQGLRLIYYSQIVNDFQKGDIAEGYSVSREKKESFPLTVTSAQKNPTAFYLCASSATGWGIYGYTFGSGTRLTVV.

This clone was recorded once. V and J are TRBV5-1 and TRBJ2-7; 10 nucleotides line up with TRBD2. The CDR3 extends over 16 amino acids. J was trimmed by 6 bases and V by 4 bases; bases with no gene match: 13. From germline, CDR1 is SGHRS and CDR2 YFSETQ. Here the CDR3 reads CASSRGLAALSGEQYF. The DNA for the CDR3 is TGCGCCAGCAGCCGCGGACTAGCGGCTTTATCCGGCGAGCAGTACTTC.

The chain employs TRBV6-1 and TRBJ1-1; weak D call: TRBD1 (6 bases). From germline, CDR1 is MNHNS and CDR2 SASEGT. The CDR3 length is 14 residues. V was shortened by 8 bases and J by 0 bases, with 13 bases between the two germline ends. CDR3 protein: CASAGGAMNTEAFF. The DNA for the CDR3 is TGTGCCAGCGCGGGGGGCGCAATGAACACTGAAGCTTTCTTT.

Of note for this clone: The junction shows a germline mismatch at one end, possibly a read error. This chain's CDR3 is CASSLPPDSTYERYF. The CDR3 DNA is TGTGCCAGCAGCTTACCTCCCGACAGCACCTACGAGCGGTACTTC. The V gene is TRBV6-1, the J gene TRBJ2-7, with a possible D match to TRBD1 (5 bases). The CDR3 contains 15 residues. From germline, CDR1 is MNHNS and CDR2 SASEGT.

The DNA for the CDR3 is TGCGCCAGCAGCCAGCGTACAGGGGGCAAAGAGTATGGCTACACCTTC. Protein: CASSQRTGGKEYGYTF. The chain joins TRBV4-3 to TRBJ1-2; TRBD1 matches 9 bases. This CDR3 spans 16 amino acids. CDR1 is LGHNA, CDR2 YSLEER, per germline. Unmatched junction bases numbered 10, after V lost 3 bases and J lost 5 bases.

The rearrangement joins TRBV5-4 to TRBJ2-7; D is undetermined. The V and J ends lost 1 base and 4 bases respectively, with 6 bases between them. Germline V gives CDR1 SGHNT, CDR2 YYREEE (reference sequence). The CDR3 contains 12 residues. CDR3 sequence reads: CASSLNQYEQYF. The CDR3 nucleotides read TGTGCCAGCAGCTTGAATCAGTACGAGCAGTACTTC.

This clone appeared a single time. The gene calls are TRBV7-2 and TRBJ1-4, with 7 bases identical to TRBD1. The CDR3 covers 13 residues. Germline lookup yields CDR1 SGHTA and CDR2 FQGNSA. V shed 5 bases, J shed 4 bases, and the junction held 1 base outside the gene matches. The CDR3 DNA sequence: TGTGCCAGCAGCCCAGGGGGTAATGAAAAACTGTTTTTT. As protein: CASSPGGNEKLFF.

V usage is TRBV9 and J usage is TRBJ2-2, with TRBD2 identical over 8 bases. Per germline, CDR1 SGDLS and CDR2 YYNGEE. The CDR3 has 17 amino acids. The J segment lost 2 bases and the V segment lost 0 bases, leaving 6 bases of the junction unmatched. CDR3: CASSVEASGSNTGELFF. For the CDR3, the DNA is TGTGCCAGCAGCGTAGAGGCTAGCGGGTCCAACACCGGGGAGCTGTTTTTT.

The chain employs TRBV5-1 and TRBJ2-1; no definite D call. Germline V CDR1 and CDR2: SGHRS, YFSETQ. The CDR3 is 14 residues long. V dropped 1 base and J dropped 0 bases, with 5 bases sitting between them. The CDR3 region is CASSLTSSYNEQFF. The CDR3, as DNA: TGCGCCAGCAGCTTGACGAGCTCCTACAATGAGCAGTTCTTC.

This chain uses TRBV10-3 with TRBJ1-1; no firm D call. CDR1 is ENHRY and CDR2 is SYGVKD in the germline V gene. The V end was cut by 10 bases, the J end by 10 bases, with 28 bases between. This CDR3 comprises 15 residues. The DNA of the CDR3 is TGTGCCACAAGGATCCGCCCAGCGGTGGATCGGGCAGCTTTCTTT. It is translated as CATRIRPAVDRAAFF.

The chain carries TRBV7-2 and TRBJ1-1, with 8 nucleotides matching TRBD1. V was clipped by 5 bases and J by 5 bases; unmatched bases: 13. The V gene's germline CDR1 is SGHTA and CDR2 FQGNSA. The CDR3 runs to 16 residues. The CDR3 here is CASSHGTGGGGTEAFF. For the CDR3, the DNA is TGTGCCAGCAGCCACGGGACAGGTGGAGGGGGGACTGAAGCTTTCTTT. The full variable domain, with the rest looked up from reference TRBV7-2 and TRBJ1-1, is GAGVSQSPSNKVTEKGKDVELRCDPISGHTALYWYRQSLGQGLEFLIYFQGNSAPDKSGLPSDRFSAERTGGSVSTLTIQRTQQEDSAVYLCASSHGTGGGGTEAFFGQGTRLTVV.

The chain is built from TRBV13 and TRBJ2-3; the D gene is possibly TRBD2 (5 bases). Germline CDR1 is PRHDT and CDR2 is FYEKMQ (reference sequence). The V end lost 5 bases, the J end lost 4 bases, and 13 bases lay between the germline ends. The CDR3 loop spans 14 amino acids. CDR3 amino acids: CASSHTRVSDTQYF. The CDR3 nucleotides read TGTGCCAGCAGCCACACTAGGGTCTCAGATACGCAGTATTTT.

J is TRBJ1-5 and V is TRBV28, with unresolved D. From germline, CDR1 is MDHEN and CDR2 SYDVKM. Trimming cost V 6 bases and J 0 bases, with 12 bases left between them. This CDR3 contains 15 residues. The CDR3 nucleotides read TGTGCCAGCAGCCAGGCAGCTTTTAGCAATCAGCCCCAGCATTTT. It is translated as CASSQAAFSNQPQHF.

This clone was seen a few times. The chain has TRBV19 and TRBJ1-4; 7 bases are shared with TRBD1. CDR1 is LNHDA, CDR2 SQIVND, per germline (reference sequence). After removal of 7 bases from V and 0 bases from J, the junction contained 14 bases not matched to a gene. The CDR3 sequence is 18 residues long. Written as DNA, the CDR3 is TGTGCCAGTAACTCCAGAGGACAGGCTGCAGCAACTAATGAAAAACTGTTTTTT. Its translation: CASNSRGQAAATNEKLFF.

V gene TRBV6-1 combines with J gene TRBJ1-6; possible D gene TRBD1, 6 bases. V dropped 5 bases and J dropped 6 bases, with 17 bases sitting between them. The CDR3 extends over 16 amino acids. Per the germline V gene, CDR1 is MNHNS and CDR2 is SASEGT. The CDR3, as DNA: TGTGCCAGCAGTCAAGATTTCGGACAGCTTAATTCACCCCTCCACTTT. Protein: CASSQDFGQLNSPLHF.

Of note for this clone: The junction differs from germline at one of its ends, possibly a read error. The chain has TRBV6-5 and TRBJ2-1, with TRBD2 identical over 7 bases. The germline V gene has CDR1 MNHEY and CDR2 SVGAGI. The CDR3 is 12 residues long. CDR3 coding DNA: TGTGCCAGCATACTCTCTGGGAAGGGAGGGGTCTTC. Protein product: CASILSGKGGVF.

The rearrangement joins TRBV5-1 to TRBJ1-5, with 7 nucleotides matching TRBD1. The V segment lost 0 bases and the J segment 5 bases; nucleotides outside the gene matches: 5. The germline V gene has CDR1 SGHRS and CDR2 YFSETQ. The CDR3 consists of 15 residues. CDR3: CASSLAGTADQPQHF. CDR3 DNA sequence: TGCGCCAGCAGCTTGGCCGGGACAGCGGATCAGCCCCAGCATTTT.

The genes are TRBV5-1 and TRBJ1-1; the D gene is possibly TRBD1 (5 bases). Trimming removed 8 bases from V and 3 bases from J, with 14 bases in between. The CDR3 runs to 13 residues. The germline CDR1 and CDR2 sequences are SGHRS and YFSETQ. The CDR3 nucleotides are TGCGCCAGTGGCGACAGCCCGGACACTGAAGCTTTCTTT. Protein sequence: CASGDSPDTEAFF.

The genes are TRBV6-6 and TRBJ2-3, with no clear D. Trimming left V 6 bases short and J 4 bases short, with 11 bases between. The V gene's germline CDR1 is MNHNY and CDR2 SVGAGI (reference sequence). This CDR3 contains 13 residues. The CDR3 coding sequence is TGTGCCAGCAGCCAGACACCCCCAGATACGCAGTATTTT. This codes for CASSQTPPDTQYF.